These T cell receptor beta chains were read from a single sample in a study of shared clonotypes between healthy human individuals. Sequenced by immunoSEQ multiplex PCR; TCRdb stores in-frame clones only, minus some. The repertoire includes roughly 2,000,000 clones, 90% to 95% of them detected once, and more than 1.5% sits in the top ten. The sequencing sample was made of naive CD8+ T cells from PBMCs. Every receptor here comes from a man aged 18 to 35 in good health. Some clones in this sample may be carry-over from other donors' samples. CDR3s include the opening cysteine and the closing phenylalanine or tryptophan. Each record gives: CDR3 DNA, CDR3 protein, D gene, V gene, J gene, clone size. D genes are given only for firm matches. For some rows the clone size is stated as once, few or many, or as a class when expanded; others skip it.

TGTGCCAGCAATCGAAGTGGGCGGGCCCTAGTCTTC	CASNRSGRALVF	-	TRBV28	TRBJ2-1	-
TGTGCCTGGGTGACAGGGGGATCCACTGAAGCTTTCTTT	CAWVTGGSTEAFF	TRBD1	TRBV30	TRBJ1-1	few
TGTGCCAGCAGTGTCCCCCTTACGACAGGAGAAAGCGAGGATGAGCAGTTCTTC	CASSVPLTTGESEDEQFF	-	TRBV28	TRBJ2-1	-
TGTGCCAGCAGCCAGGGACCACATCAGCCCCAGCATTTT	CASSQGPHQPQHF	-	TRBV6-6	TRBJ1-5	-
TGTGCCAGCAGCTGGGACAGGGGGTACGGGGCCAACGTCCTGACTTTC	CASSWDRGYGANVLTF	TRBD1	TRBV7-9	TRBJ2-6	-
TGTGCCAGCAGTCCCCGAAGGGACAGGGTAACAGATACGCAGTATTTT	CASSPRRDRVTDTQYF	TRBD1	TRBV27	TRBJ2-3	-
TGCGCCAGCAGCCAAGGGACCAGGGGTGTTGGTGGCTACACCTTC	CASSQGTRGVGGYTF	-	TRBV4-1	TRBJ1-2	-
TGTGCCAGCAGTTTAATGATGGCGAGTTATGGCTACACCTTC	CASSLMMASYGYTF	-	TRBV28	TRBJ1-2	-
TGTGCCATCAGCCCTCGGGACCTCGAGCAGTTCTTC	CAISPRDLEQFF	-	TRBV10-3	TRBJ2-1	-
TGTGCCAGCAGCCCGAGAACAGGGACGGTCTACGAGCAGTACTTC	CASSPRTGTVYEQYF	-	TRBV7-2	TRBJ2-7	-
TGCGCCAGCAGCATTGATACAGGGGGACCAGATACGCAGTATTTT	CASSIDTGGPDTQYF	TRBD1	TRBV5-1	TRBJ2-3	-
TGTGCCAGCAGCTTAGTGGTCGTAGCGGGATTCAACAATGAGCAGTTCTTC	CASSLVVVAGFNNEQFF	TRBD2	TRBV11-2	TRBJ2-1	-
TGTGCCAGCAGCAGACTAAACAGGGAAATTCGTGAGCAGTACTTC	CASSRLNREIREQYF	-	TRBV28	TRBJ2-7	-
TGTGCCACCAAATCAAGGGGAACTGGCTACACCTTC	CATKSRGTGYTF	-	TRBV19	TRBJ1-2	-
TGTGCCAGCAGCCCAGAGCACAGCGCCTACGAGCAGTACTTC	CASSPEHSAYEQYF	-	TRBV7-9	TRBJ2-7	few
TGTGCCAGCTCACCACGAAGGGGGGAGGTCTACAATGAGCAGTTCTTC	CASSPRRGEVYNEQFF	-	TRBV18	TRBJ2-1	-
TGCGCCAGCAGCCAAGATGGGGAAGGAGGGGACACTGAAGCTTTCTTT	CASSQDGEGGDTEAFF	-	TRBV4-1	TRBJ1-1	-
TGTGCCAGTAGTCTATATTCAGGGGCGCTGAACACTGAAGCTTTCTTT	CASSLYSGALNTEAFF	-	TRBV19	TRBJ1-1	-
TGTGCCAGCAGCTTAAGCCCGCTCTACGAGCAGTACTTC	CASSLSPLYEQYF	-	TRBV11-2	TRBJ2-7	-
TGCGCCAGCAGCCAAGTGAAGATCGGGGAGCTGTTTTTT	CASSQVKIGELFF	-	TRBV4-1	TRBJ2-2	-
TGTGCCACCAGCAGGACAGATAACTATGGCTACACCTTC	CATSRTDNYGYTF	-	TRBV15	TRBJ1-2	-
TGTGCCACCAGATCGGGACGCAACACCGGGGAGCTGTTTTTT	CATRSGRNTGELFF	-	TRBV7-9	TRBJ2-2	-
TGTGCCAGCACCCCCGGCAGGTTCGGTTCAGCTGAGCAGTTCTTC	CASTPGRFGSAEQFF	-	TRBV6-5	TRBJ2-1	-
TGTGCCAGCAGTCCCCGGGGAGTTTCCTACAATGAGCAGTTCTTC	CASSPRGVSYNEQFF	-	TRBV27	TRBJ2-1	-
TGTGCCAGCAGCCAAGGAGGGCCCCTCGGGGAGCAGTACTTC	CASSQGGPLGEQYF	-	TRBV14	TRBJ2-7	-
TGTGCCAGCAGAAGACACAGGGGCGAAGAGACCCAGTACTTC	CASRRHRGEETQYF	TRBD1	TRBV28	TRBJ2-5	-
TGTGCCAGTAGTACGTGGAGGCAACCACATCAGCCCCAGCATTTT	CASSTWRQPHQPQHF	-	TRBV19	TRBJ1-5	once
TGTGCCAGCAGCCCTAGGGAGGGGGCGGAGGAGCTGTTTTTT	CASSPREGAEELFF	-	TRBV7-9	TRBJ2-2	once
TGCAGCGTTGGGAGCGGTAGCTCCTACAATGAGCAGTTCTTC	CSVGSGSSYNEQFF	-	TRBV29-1	TRBJ2-1	-
TGTGCCAGCAGTTTGGCAGGGGGGTTTTACGAGCAGTACTTC	CASSLAGGFYEQYF	-	TRBV27	TRBJ2-7	-